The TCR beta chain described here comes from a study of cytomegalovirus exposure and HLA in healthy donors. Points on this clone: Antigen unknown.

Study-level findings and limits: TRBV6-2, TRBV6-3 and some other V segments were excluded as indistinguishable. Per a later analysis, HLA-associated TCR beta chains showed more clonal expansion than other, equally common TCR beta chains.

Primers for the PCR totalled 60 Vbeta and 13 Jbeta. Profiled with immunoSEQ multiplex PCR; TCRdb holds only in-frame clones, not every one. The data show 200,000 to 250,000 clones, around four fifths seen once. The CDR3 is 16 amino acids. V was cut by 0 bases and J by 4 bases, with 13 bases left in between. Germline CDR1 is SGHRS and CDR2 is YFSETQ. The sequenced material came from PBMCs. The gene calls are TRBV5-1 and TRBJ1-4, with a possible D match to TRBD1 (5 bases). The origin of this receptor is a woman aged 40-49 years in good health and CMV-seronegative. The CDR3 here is CASSLDRPSVNEKLFF. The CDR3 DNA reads TGCGCCAGCAGCTTGGACAGGCCCTCAGTTAATGAAAAACTGTTTTTT.